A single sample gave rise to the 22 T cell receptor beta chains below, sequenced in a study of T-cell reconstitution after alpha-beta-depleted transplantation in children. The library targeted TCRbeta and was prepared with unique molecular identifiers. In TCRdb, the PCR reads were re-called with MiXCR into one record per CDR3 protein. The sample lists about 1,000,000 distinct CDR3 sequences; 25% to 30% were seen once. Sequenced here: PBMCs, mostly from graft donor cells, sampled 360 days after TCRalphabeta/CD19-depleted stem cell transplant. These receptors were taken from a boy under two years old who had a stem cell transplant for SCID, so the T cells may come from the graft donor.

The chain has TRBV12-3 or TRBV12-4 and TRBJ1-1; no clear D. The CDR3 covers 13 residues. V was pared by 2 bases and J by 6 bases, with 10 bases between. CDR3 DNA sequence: TGTGCCAGCAGTTTAAGGGATAACGCTGAAGCTTTCTTT. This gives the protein CASSLRDNAEAFF.

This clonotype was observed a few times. The CDR3, as DNA: TGTGCCAGCAGTTCGGACAGGAAAAATACAGATACGCAGTATTTT. Translating it yields CASSSDRKNTDTQYF. J is TRBJ2-3 and V is TRBV12-3 or TRBV12-4, with TRBD1 matching over 7 bases. The CDR3 is made up of 15 amino acids. V trimming: 4 bases; J trimming: 3 bases; junction bases outside the gene matches: 7.

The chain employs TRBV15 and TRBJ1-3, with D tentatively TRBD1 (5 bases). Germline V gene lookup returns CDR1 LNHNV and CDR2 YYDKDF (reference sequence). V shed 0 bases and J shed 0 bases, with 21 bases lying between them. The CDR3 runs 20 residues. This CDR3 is CATSREPVRPGESSGNTIYF. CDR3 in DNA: TGTGCCACCAGCAGAGAACCCGTTAGACCGGGGGAAAGCTCTGGAAACACCATATATTTT.

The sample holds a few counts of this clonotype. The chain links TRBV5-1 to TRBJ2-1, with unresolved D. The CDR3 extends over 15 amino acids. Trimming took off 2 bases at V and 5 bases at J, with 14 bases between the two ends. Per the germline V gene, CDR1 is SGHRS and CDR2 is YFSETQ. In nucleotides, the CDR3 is TGCGCCAGCAGCTTATTGCCTGGACCTAACAATGAGCAGTTCTTC. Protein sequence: CASSLLPGPNNEQFF.

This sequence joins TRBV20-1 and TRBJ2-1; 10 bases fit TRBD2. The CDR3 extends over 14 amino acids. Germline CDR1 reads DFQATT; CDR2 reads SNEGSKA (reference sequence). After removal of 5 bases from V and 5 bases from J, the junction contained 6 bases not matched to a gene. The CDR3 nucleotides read TGCAGTGCTCCCCGGCTAGCGGGGGACAATGAGCAGTTCTTC. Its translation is CSAPRLAGDNEQFF.

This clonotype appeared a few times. The CDR3 loop is CASSLQGEGSEAFF. CDR3 nucleotides: TGTGCCAGCAGCCTACAGGGGGAAGGGTCTGAAGCTTTCTTT. This rearrangement joins TRBV2 to TRBJ1-1; 8 nucleotides align to TRBD1. Per the germline V gene, CDR1 is SNHLY and CDR2 is FYNNEI. J was trimmed by 6 bases and V by 6 bases; bases with no gene match: 9. CDR3 length: 14 amino acids.

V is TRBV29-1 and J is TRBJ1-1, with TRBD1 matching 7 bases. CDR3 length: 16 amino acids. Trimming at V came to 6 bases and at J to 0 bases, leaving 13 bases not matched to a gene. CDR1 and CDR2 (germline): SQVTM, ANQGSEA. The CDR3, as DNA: TGCAGCGTCCTCTGGCGGGACAGAGTCATGAACACTGAAGCTTTCTTT. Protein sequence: CSVLWRDRVMNTEAFF.

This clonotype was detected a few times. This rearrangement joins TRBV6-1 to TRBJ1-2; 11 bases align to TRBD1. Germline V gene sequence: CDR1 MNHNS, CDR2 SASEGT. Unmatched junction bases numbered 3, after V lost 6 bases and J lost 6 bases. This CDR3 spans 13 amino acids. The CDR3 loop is CASRRDRGNGYTF. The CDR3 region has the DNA TGTGCCAGCAGGAGGGACAGGGGGAATGGCTACACCTTC.

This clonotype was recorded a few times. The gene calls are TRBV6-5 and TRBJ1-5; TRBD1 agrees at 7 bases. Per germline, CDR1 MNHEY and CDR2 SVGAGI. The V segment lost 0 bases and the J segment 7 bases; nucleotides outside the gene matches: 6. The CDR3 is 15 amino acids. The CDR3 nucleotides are TGTGCCAGCAGTTACTCCAGGGGGGCTCCACAGCCCCAGCATTTT. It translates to CASSYSRGAPQPQHF.

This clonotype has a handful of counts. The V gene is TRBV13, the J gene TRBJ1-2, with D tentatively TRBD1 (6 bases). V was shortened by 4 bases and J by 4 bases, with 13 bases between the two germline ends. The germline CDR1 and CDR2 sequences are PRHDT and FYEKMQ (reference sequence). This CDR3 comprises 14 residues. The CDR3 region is CASSSGARGYGYTF. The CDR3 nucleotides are TGTGCCAGCAGCTCGGGGGCGCGTGGCTATGGCTACACCTTC.

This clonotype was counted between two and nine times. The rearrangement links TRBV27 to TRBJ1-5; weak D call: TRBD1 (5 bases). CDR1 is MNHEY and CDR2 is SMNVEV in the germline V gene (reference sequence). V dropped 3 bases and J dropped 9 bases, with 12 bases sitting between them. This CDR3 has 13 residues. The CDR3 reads CASSFKEGWPQHF. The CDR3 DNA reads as TGTGCCAGCAGTTTTAAGGAGGGGTGGCCCCAGCATTTT.

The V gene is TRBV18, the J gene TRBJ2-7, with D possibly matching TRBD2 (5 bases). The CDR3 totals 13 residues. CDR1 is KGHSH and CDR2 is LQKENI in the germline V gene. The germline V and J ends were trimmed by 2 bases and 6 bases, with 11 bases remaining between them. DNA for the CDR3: TGTGCCAGCTCACCATTGGGAGCAAGCGAGCAGTACTTC. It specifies CASSPLGASEQYF. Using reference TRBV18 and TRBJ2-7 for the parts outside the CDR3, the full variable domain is NAGVMQNPRHLVRRRGQEARLRCSPMKGHSHVYWYRQLPEEGLKFMVYLQKENIIDESGMPKERFSAEFPKEGPSILRIQQVVRGDSAAYFCASSPLGASEQYFGPGTRLTVT.

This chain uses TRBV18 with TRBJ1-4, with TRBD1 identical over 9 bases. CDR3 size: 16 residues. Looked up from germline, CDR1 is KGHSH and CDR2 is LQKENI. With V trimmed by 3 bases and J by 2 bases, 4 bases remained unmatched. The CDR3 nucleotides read TGTGCCAGCTCACCTGGGACAGGGCGGACTAATGAAAAACTGTTTTTT. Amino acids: CASSPGTGRTNEKLFF.

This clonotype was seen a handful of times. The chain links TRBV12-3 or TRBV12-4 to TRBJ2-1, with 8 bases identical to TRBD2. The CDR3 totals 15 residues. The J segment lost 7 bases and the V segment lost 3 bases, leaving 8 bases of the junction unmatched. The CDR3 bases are TGTGCCAGCAGTTTCGGACTAGCCCTTGAGAATGAGCAGTTCTTC. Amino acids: CASSFGLALENEQFF.

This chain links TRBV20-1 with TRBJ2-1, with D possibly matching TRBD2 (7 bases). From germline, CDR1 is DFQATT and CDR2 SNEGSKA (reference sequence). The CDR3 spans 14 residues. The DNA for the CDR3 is TGCAGCGCGGTGGGGGGGGCCTCCTACAATGAGCAGTTCTTC. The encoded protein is CSAVGGASYNEQFF.

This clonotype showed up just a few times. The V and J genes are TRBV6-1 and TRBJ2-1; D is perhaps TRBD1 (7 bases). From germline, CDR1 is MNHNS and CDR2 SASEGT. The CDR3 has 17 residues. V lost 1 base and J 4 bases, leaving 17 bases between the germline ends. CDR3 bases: TGTGCCAGCAGTGAAGTCCAGGGGGTGGCGGGGTACAATGAGCAGTTCTTC. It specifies CASSEVQGVAGYNEQFF.

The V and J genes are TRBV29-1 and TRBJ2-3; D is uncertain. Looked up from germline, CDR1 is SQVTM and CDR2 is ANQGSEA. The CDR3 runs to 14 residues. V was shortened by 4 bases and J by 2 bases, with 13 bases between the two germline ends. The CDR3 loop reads CSVGSGLNTDTQYF. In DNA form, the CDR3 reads TGCAGCGTTGGATCTGGGCTCAACACAGATACGCAGTATTTT.

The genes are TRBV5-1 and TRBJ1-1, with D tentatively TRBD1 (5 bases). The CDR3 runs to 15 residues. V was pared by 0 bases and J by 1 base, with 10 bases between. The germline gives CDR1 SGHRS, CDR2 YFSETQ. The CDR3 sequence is CASSLGGIPNTEAFF. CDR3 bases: TGCGCCAGCAGCTTGGGGGGGATTCCGAACACTGAAGCTTTCTTT.

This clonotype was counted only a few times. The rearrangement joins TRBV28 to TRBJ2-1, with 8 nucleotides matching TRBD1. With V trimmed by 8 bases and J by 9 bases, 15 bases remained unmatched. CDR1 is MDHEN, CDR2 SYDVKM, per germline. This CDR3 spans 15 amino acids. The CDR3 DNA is TGTGCCAGCGAGCCCCCCGATGACAGGGGCAGTGAGCAGTTCTTC. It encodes CASEPPDDRGSEQFF.

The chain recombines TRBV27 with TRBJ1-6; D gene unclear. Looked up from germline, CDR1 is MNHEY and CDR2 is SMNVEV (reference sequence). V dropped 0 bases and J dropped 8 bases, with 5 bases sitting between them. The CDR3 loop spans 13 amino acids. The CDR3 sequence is CASSLSPDSPLHF. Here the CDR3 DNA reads TGTGCCAGCAGTTTATCGCCGGATTCACCCCTCCACTTT.

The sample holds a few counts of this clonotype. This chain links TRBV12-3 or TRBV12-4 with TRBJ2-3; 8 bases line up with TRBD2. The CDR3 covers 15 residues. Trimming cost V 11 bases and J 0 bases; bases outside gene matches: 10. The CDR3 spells CALGVAGLSTDTQYF. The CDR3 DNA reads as TGTGCCCTGGGAGTAGCGGGGTTGAGCACAGATACGCAGTATTTT.

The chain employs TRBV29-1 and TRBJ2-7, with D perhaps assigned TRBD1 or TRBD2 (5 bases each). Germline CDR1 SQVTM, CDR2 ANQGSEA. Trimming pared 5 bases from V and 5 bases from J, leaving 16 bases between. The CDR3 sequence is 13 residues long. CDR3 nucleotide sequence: TGCAGCGTTACGGCAGGGCCCGGGGACGAGCAGTACTTC. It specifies CSVTAGPGDEQYF.